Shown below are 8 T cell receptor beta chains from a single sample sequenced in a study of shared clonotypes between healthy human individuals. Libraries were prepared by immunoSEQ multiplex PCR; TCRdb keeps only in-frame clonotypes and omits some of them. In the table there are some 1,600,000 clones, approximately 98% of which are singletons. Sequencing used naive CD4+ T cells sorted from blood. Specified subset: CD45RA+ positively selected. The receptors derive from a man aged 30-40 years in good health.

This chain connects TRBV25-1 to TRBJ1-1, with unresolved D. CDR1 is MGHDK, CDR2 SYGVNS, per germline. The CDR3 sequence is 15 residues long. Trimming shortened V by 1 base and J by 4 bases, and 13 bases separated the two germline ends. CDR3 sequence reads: CASSELREVPTEAFF. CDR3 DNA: TGTGCCAGCAGTGAATTAAGGGAGGTACCCACTGAAGCTTTCTTT.

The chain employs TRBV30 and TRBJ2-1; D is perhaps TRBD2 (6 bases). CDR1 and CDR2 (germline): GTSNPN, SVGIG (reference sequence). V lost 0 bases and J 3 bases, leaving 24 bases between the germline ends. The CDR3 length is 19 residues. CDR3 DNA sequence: TGTGCCTGGAGTGTACGGGGATCAGTAGGGACTTTTGTCTACAATGAGCAGTTCTTC. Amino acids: CAWSVRGSVGTFVYNEQFF.

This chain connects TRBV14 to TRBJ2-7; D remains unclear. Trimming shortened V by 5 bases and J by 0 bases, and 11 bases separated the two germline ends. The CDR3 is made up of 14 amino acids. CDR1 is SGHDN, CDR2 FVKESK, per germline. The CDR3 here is CASSTRTLSYEQYF. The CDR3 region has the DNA TGTGCCAGCAGCACAAGGACCCTCTCCTACGAGCAGTACTTC.

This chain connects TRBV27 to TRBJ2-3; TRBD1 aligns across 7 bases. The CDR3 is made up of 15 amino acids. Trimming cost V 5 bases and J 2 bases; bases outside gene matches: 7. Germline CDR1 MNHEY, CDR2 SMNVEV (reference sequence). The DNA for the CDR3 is TGTGCCAGCAGTCGAGGAGACAGGGACACAGATACGCAGTATTTT. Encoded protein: CASSRGDRDTDTQYF.

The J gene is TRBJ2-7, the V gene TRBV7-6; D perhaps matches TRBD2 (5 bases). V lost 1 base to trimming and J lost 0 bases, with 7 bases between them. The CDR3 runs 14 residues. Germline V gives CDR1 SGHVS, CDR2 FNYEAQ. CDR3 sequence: CASSLVRDSYEQYF. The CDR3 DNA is TGTGCCAGCAGCTTAGTCCGGGACTCCTACGAGCAGTACTTC.

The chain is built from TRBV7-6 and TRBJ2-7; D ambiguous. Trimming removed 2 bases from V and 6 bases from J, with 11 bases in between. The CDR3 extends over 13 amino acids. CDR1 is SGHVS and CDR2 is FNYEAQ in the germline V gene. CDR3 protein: CASSLSPVSEQYF. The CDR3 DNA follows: TGTGCCAGCAGCTTATCTCCGGTTAGCGAGCAGTACTTC.

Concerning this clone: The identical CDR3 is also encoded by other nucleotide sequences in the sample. In nucleotides, the CDR3 is TGCGCCAGCAGCCTCTCGGGGGTCCAAGAGACCCAGTACTTC. Amino acid sequence: CASSLSGVQETQYF. This rearrangement joins TRBV5-1 to TRBJ2-5; D is possibly TRBD2 (6 bases). CDR3 length: 14 residues. From germline, CDR1 is SGHRS and CDR2 YFSETQ. Trimming removed 4 bases at V and 1 base at J, with 11 bases between.

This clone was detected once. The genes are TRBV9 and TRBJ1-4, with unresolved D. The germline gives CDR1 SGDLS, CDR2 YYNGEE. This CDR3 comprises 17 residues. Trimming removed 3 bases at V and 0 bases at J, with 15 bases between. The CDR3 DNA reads TGTGCCAGCAGCGCAAATGCGGACGGAACAACTAATGAAAAACTGTTTTTT. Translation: CASSANADGTTNEKLFF.